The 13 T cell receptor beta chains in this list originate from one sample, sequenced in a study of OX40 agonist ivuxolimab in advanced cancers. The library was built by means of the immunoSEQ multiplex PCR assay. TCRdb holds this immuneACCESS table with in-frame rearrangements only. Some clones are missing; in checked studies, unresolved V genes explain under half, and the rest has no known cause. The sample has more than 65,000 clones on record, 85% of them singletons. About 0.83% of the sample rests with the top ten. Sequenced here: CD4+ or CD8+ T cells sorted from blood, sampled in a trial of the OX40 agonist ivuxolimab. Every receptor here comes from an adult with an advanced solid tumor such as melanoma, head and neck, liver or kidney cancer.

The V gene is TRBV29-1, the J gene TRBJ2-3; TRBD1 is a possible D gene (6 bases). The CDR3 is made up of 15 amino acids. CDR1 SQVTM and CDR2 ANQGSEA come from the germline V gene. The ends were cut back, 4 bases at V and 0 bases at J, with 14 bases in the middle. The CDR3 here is CSVVVRGLSTDTQYF. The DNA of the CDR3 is TGCAGCGTTGTAGTCAGGGGTCTTAGCACAGATACGCAGTATTTT.

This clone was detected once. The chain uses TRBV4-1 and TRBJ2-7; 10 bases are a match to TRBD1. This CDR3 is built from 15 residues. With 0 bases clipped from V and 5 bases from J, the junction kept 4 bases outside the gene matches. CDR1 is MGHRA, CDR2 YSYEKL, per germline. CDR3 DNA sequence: TGCGCCAGCAGCCAAGAGGACAGGGGGAGGCACGAGCAGTACTTC. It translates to CASSQEDRGRHEQYF.

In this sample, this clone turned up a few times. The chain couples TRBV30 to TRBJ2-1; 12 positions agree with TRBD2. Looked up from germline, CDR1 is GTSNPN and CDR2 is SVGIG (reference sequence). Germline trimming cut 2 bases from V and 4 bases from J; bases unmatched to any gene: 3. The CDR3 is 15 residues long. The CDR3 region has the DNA TGTGCCTGGAGTCGGGGACTAGCGGGTTACAATGAGCAGTTCTTC. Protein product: CAWSRGLAGYNEQFF. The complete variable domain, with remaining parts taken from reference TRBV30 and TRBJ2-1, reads SQTIHQWPATLVQPVGSPLSLECTVEGTSNPNLYWYRQAAGRGLQLLFYSVGIGQISSEVPQNLSASRPQDRQFILSSKKLLLSDSGFYLCAWSRGLAGYNEQFFGPGTRLTVL.

The CDR3 reads CASSPAAGRNSPLHF. The DNA for the CDR3 is TGTGCCAGCTCACCGGCGGCAGGGAGGAATTCACCCCTCCACTTT. The chain recombines TRBV18 with TRBJ1-6; D may be TRBD1 (5 bases). The V end was cut by 3 bases, the J end by 7 bases, with 13 bases between. Germline V gene sequence: CDR1 KGHSH, CDR2 LQKENI. The CDR3 is 15 residues long.

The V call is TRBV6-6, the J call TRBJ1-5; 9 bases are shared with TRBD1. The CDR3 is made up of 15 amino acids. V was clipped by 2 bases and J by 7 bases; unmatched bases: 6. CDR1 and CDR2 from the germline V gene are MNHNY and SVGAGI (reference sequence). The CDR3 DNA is TGTGCCAGCAGTTACGGGGGACAGGGAAAACAGCCCCAGCATTTT. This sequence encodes CASSYGGQGKQPQHF.

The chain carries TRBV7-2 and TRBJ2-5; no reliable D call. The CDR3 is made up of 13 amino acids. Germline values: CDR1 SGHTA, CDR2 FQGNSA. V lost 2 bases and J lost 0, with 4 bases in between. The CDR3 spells CASSLNHQETQYF. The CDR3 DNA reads TGTGCCAGCAGCTTAAACCACCAAGAGACCCAGTACTTC. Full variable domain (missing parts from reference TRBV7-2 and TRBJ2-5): GAGVSQSPSNKVTEKGKDVELRCDPISGHTALYWYRQSLGQGLEFLIYFQGNSAPDKSGLPSDRFSAERTGGSVSTLTIQRTQQEDSAVYLCASSLNHQETQYFGPGTRLLVL.

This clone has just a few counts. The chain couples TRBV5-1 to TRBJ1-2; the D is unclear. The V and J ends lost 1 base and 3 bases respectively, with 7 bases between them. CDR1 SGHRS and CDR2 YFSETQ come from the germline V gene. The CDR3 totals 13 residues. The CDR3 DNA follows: TGCGCCAGCAGCTTGATCCCGGACTATGGCTACACCTTC. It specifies CASSLIPDYGYTF.

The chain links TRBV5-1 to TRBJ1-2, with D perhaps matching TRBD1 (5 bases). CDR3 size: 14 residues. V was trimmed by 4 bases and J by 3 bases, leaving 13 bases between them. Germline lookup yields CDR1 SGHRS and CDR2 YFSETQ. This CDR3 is CASSPGNSYYGYTF. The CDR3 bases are TGCGCCAGCAGCCCAGGGAATTCCTACTATGGCTACACCTTC.

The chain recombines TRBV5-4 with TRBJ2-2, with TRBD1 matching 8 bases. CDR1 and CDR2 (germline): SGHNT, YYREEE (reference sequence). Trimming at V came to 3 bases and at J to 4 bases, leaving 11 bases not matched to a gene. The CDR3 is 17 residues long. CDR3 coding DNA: TGTGCCAGCAGCTCTTTAGCGCGAACAGGGGGCACCGGGGAGCTGTTTTTT. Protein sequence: CASSSLARTGGTGELFF.

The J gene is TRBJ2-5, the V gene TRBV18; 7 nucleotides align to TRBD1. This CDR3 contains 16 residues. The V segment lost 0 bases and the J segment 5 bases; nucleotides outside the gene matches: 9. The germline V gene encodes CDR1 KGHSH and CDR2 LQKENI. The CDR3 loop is CASSPPGTGALETQYF. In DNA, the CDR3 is TGTGCCAGCTCACCACCCGGTACAGGGGCCCTGGAGACCCAGTACTTC.

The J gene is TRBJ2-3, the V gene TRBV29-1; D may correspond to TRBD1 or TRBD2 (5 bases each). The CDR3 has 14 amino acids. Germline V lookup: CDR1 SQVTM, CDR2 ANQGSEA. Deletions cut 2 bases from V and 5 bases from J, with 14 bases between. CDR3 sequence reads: CSVEKLLRGDTQYF. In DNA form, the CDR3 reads TGCAGCGTTGAAAAACTCCTGAGGGGAGATACGCAGTATTTT.

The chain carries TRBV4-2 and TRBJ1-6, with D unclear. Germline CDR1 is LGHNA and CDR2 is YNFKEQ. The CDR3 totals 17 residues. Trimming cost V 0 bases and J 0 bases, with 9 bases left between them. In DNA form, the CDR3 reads TGTGCCAGCAGCCAAGATTGGACCGACTCCTATAATTCACCCCTCCACTTT. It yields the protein CASSQDWTDSYNSPLHF.

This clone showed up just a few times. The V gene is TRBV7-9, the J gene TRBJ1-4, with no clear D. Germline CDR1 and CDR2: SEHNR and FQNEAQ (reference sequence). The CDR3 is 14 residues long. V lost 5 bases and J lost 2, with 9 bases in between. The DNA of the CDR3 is TGTGCCAGCAGCATCTCCGGGACTAATGAAAAACTGTTTTTT. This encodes CASSISGTNEKLFF. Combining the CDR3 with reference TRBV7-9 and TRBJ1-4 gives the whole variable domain DTGVSQNPRHKITKRGQNVTFRCDPISEHNRLYWYRQTLGQGPEFLTYFQNEAQLEKSRLLSDRFSAERPKGSFSTLEIQRTEQGDSAMYLCASSISGTNEKLFFGSGTQLSVL.